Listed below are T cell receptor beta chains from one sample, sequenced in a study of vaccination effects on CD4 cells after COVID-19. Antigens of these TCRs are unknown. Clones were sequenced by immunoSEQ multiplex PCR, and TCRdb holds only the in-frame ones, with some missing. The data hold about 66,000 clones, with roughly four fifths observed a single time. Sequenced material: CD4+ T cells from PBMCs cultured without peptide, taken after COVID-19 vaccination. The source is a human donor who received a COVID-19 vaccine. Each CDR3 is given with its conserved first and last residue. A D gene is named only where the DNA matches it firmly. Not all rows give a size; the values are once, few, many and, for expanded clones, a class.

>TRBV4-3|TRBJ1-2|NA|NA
CASSQDGQPYGYTF
TGCGCCAGCAGCCAAGATGGGCAGCCCTATGGCTACACCTTC
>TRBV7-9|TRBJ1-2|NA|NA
CASSLVIQDGYTF
TGTGCCAGCAGCTTAGTGATTCAGGATGGCTACACCTTC
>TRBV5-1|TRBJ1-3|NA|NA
CASSLGTSSGNTIYF
TGCGCCAGCAGCTTGGGAACAAGCTCTGGAAACACCATATATTTT
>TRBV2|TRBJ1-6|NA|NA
CASSEGRLEVGSPLHF
TGTGCCAGCAGTGAGGGGCGGCTCGAGGTGGGTTCACCCCTCCACTTT
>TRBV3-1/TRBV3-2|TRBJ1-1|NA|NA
CASSQDSQTAFF
TGTGCCAGCAGCCAAGATTCCCAGACTGCTTTCTTT
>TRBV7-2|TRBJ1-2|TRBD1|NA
CASSLAQGTGATGVVYGYTF
TGTGCCAGCAGCTTAGCTCAGGGGACAGGAGCTACCGGGGTGGTCTATGGCTACACCTTC
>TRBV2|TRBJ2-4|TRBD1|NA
CASSPGQGKNIQYF
TGTGCCAGCAGCCCGGGACAGGGGAAAAACATTCAGTACTTC
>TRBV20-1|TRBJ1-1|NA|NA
CSASRGFEGTEAFF
TGCAGTGCTAGTCGGGGCTTTGAAGGTACTGAAGCTTTCTTT
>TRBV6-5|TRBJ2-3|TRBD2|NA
CARRLAGRNTDTQYF
TGTGCCCGCCGACTAGCGGGGAGAAACACAGATACGCAGTATTTT
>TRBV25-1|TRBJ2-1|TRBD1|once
CASSALYGQGAIGEQFF
TGTGCCAGCAGTGCGCTATACGGACAGGGGGCGATTGGTGAGCAGTTCTTC
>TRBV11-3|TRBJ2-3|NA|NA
CASSKQGRGTDTQYF
TGTGCCAGCAGCAAACAGGGACGGGGCACAGATACGCAGTATTTT
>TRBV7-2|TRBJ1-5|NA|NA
CASSSNRLEQPQHF
TGTGCCAGCAGCTCAAACAGGTTAGAACAGCCCCAGCATTTT
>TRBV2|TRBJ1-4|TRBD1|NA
CASSRDRKATNEKLFF
TGTGCCAGCAGCCGGGACAGAAAAGCAACTAATGAAAAACTGTTTTTT
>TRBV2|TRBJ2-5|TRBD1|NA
CASTGDRVGFETQYF
TGTGCCAGCACCGGGGACAGGGTCGGGTTTGAGACCCAGTACTTC
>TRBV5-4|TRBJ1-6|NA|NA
CASREDLSSYNSPLHF
TGTGCCAGCAGAGAGGACCTGAGCTCCTATAATTCACCCCTCCACTTT
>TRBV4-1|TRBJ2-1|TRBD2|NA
CASSQWTRGTSGGNEQFF
TGCGCCAGCAGCCAGTGGACCCGCGGGACTAGCGGGGGAAATGAGCAGTTCTTC
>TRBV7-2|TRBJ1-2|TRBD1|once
CASSLGQGFGYTF
TGTGCCAGCAGCCTTGGACAGGGGTTTGGCTACACCTTC
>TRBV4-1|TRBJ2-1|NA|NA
CASSRKGYNEQFF
TGCGCCAGCAGCCGCAAGGGATACAATGAGCAGTTCTTC
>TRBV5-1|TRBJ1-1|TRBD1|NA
CASSLVPQGTEAFF
TGCGCCAGCAGCTTGGTTCCACAGGGGACGGAAGCTTTCTTT
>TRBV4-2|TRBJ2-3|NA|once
CASSHEGFTDTQYF
TGTGCCAGCAGCCATGAAGGATTCACGGATACGCAGTATTTT
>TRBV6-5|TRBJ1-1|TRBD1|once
CASRNRGNTEAFF
TGTGCCAGCAGAAACAGGGGTAACACTGAAGCTTTCTTT
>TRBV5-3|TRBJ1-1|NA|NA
CARSPMGVRNTEAFF
TGTGCCAGAAGCCCGATGGGGGTTAGGAACACTGAAGCTTTCTTT
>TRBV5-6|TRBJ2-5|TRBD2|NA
CASSPGLAGETQYF
TGTGCCAGCAGCCCTGGACTAGCGGGAGAGACCCAGTACTTC
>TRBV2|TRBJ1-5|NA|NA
CASSAPGPQHF
TGTGCCAGCAGCGCACCGGGACCCCAGCATTTT
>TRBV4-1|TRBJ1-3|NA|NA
CASSQRGNGGNTIYF
TGCGCCAGCAGCCAGAGGGGGAATGGTGGAAACACCATATATTTT
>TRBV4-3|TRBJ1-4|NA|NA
CASSQEPSLGRNEKLFF
TGCGCCAGCAGCCAAGAACCCTCCCTGGGACGTAATGAAAAACTGTTTTTT
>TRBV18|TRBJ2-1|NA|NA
CASSPLSSGNEQFF
TGTGCCAGCTCACCACTATCTTCGGGGAATGAGCAGTTCTTC
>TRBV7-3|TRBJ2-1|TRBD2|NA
CASSSTSGGGHNEQFF
TGTGCCAGCAGCTCGACTAGCGGGGGGGGCCACAATGAGCAGTTCTTC
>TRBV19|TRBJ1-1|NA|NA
CASSIGGELNTEAFF
TGTGCCAGTAGTATAGGAGGAGAGCTGAACACTGAAGCTTTCTTT
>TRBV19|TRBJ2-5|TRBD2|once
CASSNWTSGGVKTQYF
TGTGCCAGTAGTAACTGGACTAGCGGGGGGGTAAAGACCCAGTACTTC
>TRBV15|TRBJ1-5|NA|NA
CATSRGHSNQPQHF
TGTGCCACCAGCAGAGGACATAGCAATCAGCCCCAGCATTTT
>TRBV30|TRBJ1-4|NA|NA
CAWSHTGRYNEKLFF
TGTGCCTGGAGTCACACGGGACGGTACAATGAAAAACTGTTTTTT
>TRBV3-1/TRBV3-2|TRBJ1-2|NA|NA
CASSQGEASYGYTF
TGTGCCAGCAGCCAAGGAGAGGCCAGCTATGGCTACACCTTC
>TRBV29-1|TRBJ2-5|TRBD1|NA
CSVGGGRETQYF
TGCAGCGTTGGAGGGGGCCGGGAGACCCAGTACTTC
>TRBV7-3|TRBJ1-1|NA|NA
CASSFSANTEAFF
TGTGCCAGCAGCTTCTCGGCTAACACTGAAGCTTTCTTT
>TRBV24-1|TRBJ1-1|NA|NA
CATSDSGGALGEAFF
TGTGCCACCAGTGATTCGGGGGGCGCATTAGGTGAAGCTTTCTTT
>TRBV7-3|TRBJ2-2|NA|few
CASSLTSNTGELFF
TGTGCCAGCAGCCTGACTAGTAACACCGGGGAGCTGTTTTTT